This TCR beta chain is from a study of blood T cell repertoires in COVID-19. This clone has a single count. The data were produced by immunoSEQ multiplex PCR, yet TCRdb's version contains in-frame clones alone and is incomplete. Counted here are around 79,000 clones, 75% to 90% occurring once; the ten biggest clones make up approximately 14%. Per germline, CDR1 SGHTA and CDR2 FQGNSA. This CDR3 spans 13 amino acids. Trimming cost V 0 bases and J 12 bases, with 12 bases left between them. The receptor was isolated from a man aged 70-80 years with active or convalescent COVID-19. The sequenced sample was peripheral blood. The chain links TRBV7-2 to TRBJ2-4, with D possibly TRBD1 on 6 matching bases. CDR3 region: CASSLALGQSQYF. DNA for the CDR3: TGTGCCAGCAGCTTAGCGCTCGGACAGTCTCAGTACTTC.